Described below is a single T cell receptor (beta chain) sequence and its context. Per the original methods: Counts of nucleated cells, estimated from reference gene primer amplification, were obtained. Measured with immunoSEQ multiplex PCR; TCRdb has only the in-frame clones, and not every one. That table is the source of V, J and clone size, and D and trimming were worked out from the DNA. Altogether just under 150,000 clones are present, approximately 90% being singletons, with the ten largest covering about 1.5%. The sample originates from a study of blood T cell repertoires in COVID-19. Study details: From T cells, B-cell-depleted T cells, or PBMCs came the material, which was cDNA or gDNA.

The receptor's source is a human donor in a cohort sampled during active COVID-19. Sample: peripheral blood.

CDR3 nucleotide sequence: TGTGCCATCAGTGAGCCAGGACTAGCGGGGGTACCAGATACGCAGTATTTT. Its translation is CAISEPGLAGVPDTQYF. The rearrangement links TRBV10-3 to TRBJ2-3, with 13 bases lining up with TRBD2. The germline gives CDR1 ENHRY, CDR2 SYGVKD. Unmatched junction bases numbered 6, after V lost 2 bases and J lost 4 bases. The CDR3 length is 17 residues.